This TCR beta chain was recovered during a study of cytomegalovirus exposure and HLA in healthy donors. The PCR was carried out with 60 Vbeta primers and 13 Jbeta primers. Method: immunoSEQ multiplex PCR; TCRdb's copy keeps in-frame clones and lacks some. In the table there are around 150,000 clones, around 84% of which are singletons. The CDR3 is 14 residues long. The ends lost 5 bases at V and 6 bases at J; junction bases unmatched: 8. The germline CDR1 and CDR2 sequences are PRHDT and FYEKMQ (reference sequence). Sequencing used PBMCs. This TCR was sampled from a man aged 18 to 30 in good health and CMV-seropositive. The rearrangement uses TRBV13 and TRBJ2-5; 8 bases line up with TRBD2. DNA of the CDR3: TGTGCCAGCAGCGCCAGACTAGCGACGAAGACCCAGTACTTC. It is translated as CASSARLATKTQYF.